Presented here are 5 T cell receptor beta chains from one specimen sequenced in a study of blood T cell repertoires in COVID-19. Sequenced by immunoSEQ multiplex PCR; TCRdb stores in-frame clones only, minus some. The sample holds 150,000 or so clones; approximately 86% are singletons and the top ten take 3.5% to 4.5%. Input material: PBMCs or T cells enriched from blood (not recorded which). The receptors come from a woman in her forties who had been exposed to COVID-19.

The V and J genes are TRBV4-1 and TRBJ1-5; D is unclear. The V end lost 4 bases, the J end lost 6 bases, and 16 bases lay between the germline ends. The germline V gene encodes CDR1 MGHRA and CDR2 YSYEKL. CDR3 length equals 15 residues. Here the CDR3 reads CASSPHLEEGQPQHF. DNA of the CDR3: TGCGCCAGCAGCCCCCATCTCGAGGAGGGTCAGCCCCAGCATTTT.

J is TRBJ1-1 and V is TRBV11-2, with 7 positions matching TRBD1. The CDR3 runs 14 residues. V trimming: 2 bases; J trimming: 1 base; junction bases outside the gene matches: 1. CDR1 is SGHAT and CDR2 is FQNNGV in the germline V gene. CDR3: CASSLRTGNTEAFF. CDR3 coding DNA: TGTGCCAGCAGCTTAAGGACAGGGAACACTGAAGCTTTCTTT.

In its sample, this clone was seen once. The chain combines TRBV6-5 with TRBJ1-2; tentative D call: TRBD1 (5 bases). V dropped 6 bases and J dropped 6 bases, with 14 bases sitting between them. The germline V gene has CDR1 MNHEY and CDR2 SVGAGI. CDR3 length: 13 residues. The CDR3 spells CASRPGGTDGYTF. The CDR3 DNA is TGTGCCAGCAGACCGGGGGGTACGGATGGCTACACCTTC.

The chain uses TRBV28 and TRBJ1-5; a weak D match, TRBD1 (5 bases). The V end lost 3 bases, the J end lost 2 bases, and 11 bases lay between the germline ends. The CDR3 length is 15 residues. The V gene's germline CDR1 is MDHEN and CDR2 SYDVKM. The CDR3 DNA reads TGTGCCAGCAGTTTCAGGGCACGAGGCAATCAGCCCCAGCATTTT. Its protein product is CASSFRARGNQPQHF.

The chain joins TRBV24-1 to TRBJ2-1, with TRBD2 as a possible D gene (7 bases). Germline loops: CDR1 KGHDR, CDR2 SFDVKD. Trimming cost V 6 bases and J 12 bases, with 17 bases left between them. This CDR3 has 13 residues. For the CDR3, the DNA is TGTGCCACCAGTTGGGGGGGCGCAGTCGGGCAGTTCTTC. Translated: CATSWGGAVGQFF.